These T cell receptor beta chains were read from a single sample in a study of CD4+ T cells in melanoma. The data were produced by immunoSEQ multiplex PCR, yet TCRdb's version contains in-frame clones alone and is incomplete. Of fewer than 15,000 clones listed, roughly 80% are singletons. Material for sequencing was cells from a culture (not recorded whether cultured in vitro). The source is a human donor with melanoma. Each CDR3 is given with its conserved first and last residue. The D gene is left open where the match is weak. Some rows have no size entry. The others give once, few or many, or a class for an expanded clone.

length,size,J,V,D,CDR3,DNA
15,NA,TRBJ1-4,TRBV11-1,TRBD1,CASSDRTGTNEKLFF,TGTGCCAGCAGCGATCGGACAGGAACTAATGAAAAACTGTTTTTT
15,NA,TRBJ1-1,TRBV7-8,NA,CASSLLSRANTEAFF,TGTGCCAGCAGCCTCCTGTCACGGGCAAACACTGAAGCTTTCTTT
17,NA,TRBJ1-5,TRBV6-1,TRBD1,CASSGRRGTGINQPQHF,TGTGCCAGCAGTGGAAGGCGGGGGACAGGGATCAATCAGCCCCAGCATTTT
14,few,TRBJ1-1,TRBV19,NA,CASRDWGLNTEAFF,TGTGCCAGTAGGGATTGGGGTCTGAACACTGAAGCTTTCTTT
15,NA,TRBJ1-2,TRBV29-1,NA,CSVVLALRKSYGYTF,TGCAGCGTCGTCCTGGCCCTGAGAAAATCTTATGGCTACACCTTC
17,NA,TRBJ2-1,TRBV4-1,TRBD1,CASSQDEWGQSRDEQFF,TGCGCCAGCAGCCAAGATGAGTGGGGACAGAGCCGTGATGAGCAGTTCTTC
13,NA,TRBJ1-2,TRBV5-5,NA,CASGGVASYGYTF,TGTGCCTCCGGGGGGGTAGCTTCCTATGGCTACACCTTC
12,NA,TRBJ2-7,TRBV2,NA,CASRDLAYEQYF,TGTGCCAGCCGGGACTTAGCCTACGAGCAGTACTTC
13,NA,TRBJ2-1,TRBV7-2,NA,CASSFVQGNEQFF,TGTGCCAGCAGCTTCGTTCAGGGTAATGAGCAGTTCTTC
15,NA,TRBJ2-7,TRBV11-1,TRBD2,CASSPSLAGSYEQYF,TGTGCCAGCAGCCCATCTCTAGCGGGTTCCTACGAGCAGTACTTC
12,NA,TRBJ1-2,TRBV30,NA,CAWTGFLDRATF,TGTGCCTGGACGGGCTTCCTGGACCGTGCCACCTTC
15,NA,TRBJ2-3,TRBV6-1,NA,CASGVARAGTDTQYF,TGTGCCAGCGGGGTTGCTCGGGCGGGGACGGATACGCAGTATTTT
12,NA,TRBJ1-2,TRBV11-2,NA,CASSLEVDGYTF,TGTGCCAGCAGCTTAGAGGTCGATGGCTACACCTTC
14,once,TRBJ1-2,TRBV7-3,TRBD1,CASSLGQGIGGYTF,TGTGCCAGCAGCTTGGGACAGGGGATAGGTGGCTACACCTTC
15,NA,TRBJ1-4,TRBV9,NA,CASSVVGGANEKLFF,TGTGCCAGCAGCGTAGTCGGGGGGGCAAATGAAAAACTGTTTTTT
15,NA,TRBJ2-7,TRBV30,NA,CAWTRNSLSSYEQYF,TGTGCCTGGACACGGAACAGCCTGAGCTCCTACGAGCAGTACTTC
15,NA,TRBJ1-1,TRBV18,TRBD1,CASSPSGRGVAEAFF,TGTGCCAGCTCACCATCAGGCAGGGGGGTGGCTGAAGCTTTCTTT
15,NA,TRBJ2-5,TRBV19,NA,CATKGLEKAQETQYF,TGTGCCACCAAGGGCCTGGAGAAGGCCCAAGAGACCCAGTACTTC
20,NA,TRBJ2-1,TRBV30,TRBD2,CAWSRLASGGARISYNEQFF,TGTGCCTGGAGTAGGCTGGCTAGCGGGGGGGCCAGAATCTCCTACAATGAGCAGTTCTTC
15,NA,TRBJ1-1,TRBV18,NA,CASSNQGPDSGEAFF,TGTGCCAGCTCAAACCAAGGCCCCGACAGCGGTGAAGCTTTCTTT
15,NA,TRBJ2-5,TRBV15,NA,CATSPRPGGRETQYF,TGTGCCACCAGCCCACGGCCGGGTGGTCGGGAGACCCAGTACTTC
14,once,TRBJ2-1,TRBV5-1,NA,CASSLQHHGDEQFF,TGCGCCAGCTCCCTGCAACATCATGGGGATGAGCAGTTCTTC
14,NA,TRBJ2-3,TRBV7-2,NA,CASSLDPTLDTQYF,TGTGCCAGCAGCTTGGATCCCACCCTAGATACGCAGTATTTT
14,NA,TRBJ1-2,TRBV28,TRBD1,CASRLGTGIFGYTF,TGTGCCAGCAGACTCGGGACAGGGATTTTCGGCTACACCTTC
15,NA,TRBJ1-4,TRBV7-6,TRBD1,CASSAARGPGEKLFF,TGTGCCAGCAGCGCCGCCAGGGGGCCGGGTGAAAAACTGTTTTTT
11,NA,TRBJ2-5,TRBV19,TRBD2,CASGGGETQYF,TGTGCCAGTGGGGGAGGGGAGACCCAGTACTTC
13,NA,TRBJ1-3,TRBV2,NA,CASTRVSGNTIYF,TGTGCCAGCACTCGGGTCTCTGGAAACACCATATATTTT
15,few,TRBJ1-1,TRBV6-6,NA,CASSDRTEMNTEAFF,TGTGCCAGCAGTGACCGGACAGAAATGAACACTGAAGCTTTCTTT
15,NA,TRBJ2-1,TRBV5-1,TRBD2,CASSLGSGGAPEQFF,TGCGCCAGCAGCTTGGGCAGCGGGGGGGCCCCTGAGCAGTTCTTC
17,NA,TRBJ2-1,TRBV30,NA,CAWSRTSPGAPEHEQFF,TGTGCCTGGAGCCGAACTTCTCCGGGGGCCCCCGAGCATGAGCAGTTCTTC
14,once,TRBJ2-2,TRBV29-1,NA,CSVEGPANTGELFF,TGCAGCGTTGAAGGACCCGCGAACACCGGGGAGCTGTTTTTT
14,NA,TRBJ1-2,TRBV6-5,NA,CASSYGARSYGYTF,TGTGCCAGCAGTTACGGGGCCAGATCCTATGGCTACACCTTC
14,NA,TRBJ2-5,TRBV5-1,NA,CASSHTPGEETQYF,TGCGCCAGCAGCCATACCCCAGGAGAAGAGACCCAGTACTTC
14,few,TRBJ1-1,TRBV4-1,NA,CASSQEGRATEAFF,TGCGCCAGCAGCCAAGAGGGAAGGGCTACTGAAGCTTTCTTT
15,once,TRBJ1-1,TRBV9,NA,CASSVGSLFGTEAFF,TGTGCCAGCAGCGTAGGTTCTTTGTTTGGAACTGAAGCTTTCTTT
16,NA,TRBJ1-6,TRBV6-5,NA,CASSSDRSSYNSPLHF,TGTGCCAGCAGTTCCGACAGGAGCTCCTATAATTCACCCCTCCACTTT
17,NA,TRBJ1-6,TRBV7-2,TRBD1,CASSLGGGQSYNSPLHF,TGTGCCAGCAGCTTAGGAGGGGGCCAATCCTATAATTCACCCCTCCACTTT
16,NA,TRBJ1-2,TRBV11-1,TRBD1,CASSHTIDRGGTGYTF,TGTGCCAGCAGCCACACAATCGACAGGGGGGGTACTGGCTACACCTTC
11,few,TRBJ1-5,TRBV7-9,NA,CASSLGGAQHF,TGTGCCAGCAGCTTAGGAGGAGCCCAGCATTTT
15,once,TRBJ2-1,TRBV11-3,NA,CASSLDPSRSNEQFF,TGTGCCAGCAGCTTAGATCCCAGCAGGAGTAATGAGCAGTTCTTC
14,NA,TRBJ2-7,TRBV6-1,NA,CASAEGRSSYEQYF,TGTGCCAGCGCTGAAGGAAGGAGCTCCTACGAGCAGTACTTC
15,NA,TRBJ1-3,TRBV2,TRBD1,CASRTGVFSGNTIYF,TGTGCCAGCAGGACAGGGGTCTTCTCTGGAAACACCATATATTTT
13,NA,TRBJ1-2,TRBV5-6,NA,CASSFLANYGYTF,TGTGCCAGCAGCTTTTTGGCTAACTATGGCTACACCTTC
15,NA,TRBJ1-1,TRBV5-1,TRBD1,CASSLDSRPGGEAFF,TGCGCCAGCAGCCTCGACAGCCGTCCAGGGGGTGAAGCTTTCTTT
12,NA,TRBJ2-7,TRBV10-1,TRBD1,CASDRETYEQYF,TGCGCCTCGGACAGGGAAACCTACGAGCAGTACTTC
14,NA,TRBJ2-7,TRBV27,NA,CASSLLPQSYEQYF,TGTGCCAGCAGTTTACTCCCACAGTCCTACGAGCAGTACTTC
17,NA,TRBJ2-5,TRBV21-1,NA,CASSPPWAGAFRETQYF,TGTGCCAGCAGCCCCCCGTGGGCCGGGGCCTTCAGAGAGACCCAGTACTTC
15,NA,TRBJ1-1,TRBV2,NA,CASRPYRGAGSEAFF,TGTGCCAGCAGGCCATATAGGGGGGCCGGGAGTGAAGCTTTCTTT
14,NA,TRBJ2-5,TRBV9,NA,CASSGGAPGETQYF,TGTGCCAGCAGCGGGGGGGCCCCAGGAGAGACCCAGTACTTC
18,NA,TRBJ2-3,TRBV4-1,TRBD2,CASSQELGRGDGTDTQYF,TGCGCCAGCAGCCAAGAGCTTGGGCGGGGGGACGGCACAGATACGCAGTATTTT
16,NA,TRBJ1-2,TRBV15,NA,CATSRETGATRSDYTF,TGTGCCACCAGCAGAGAGACGGGAGCAACCAGGTCCGACTACACCTTC
12,few,TRBJ2-3,TRBV5-1,NA,CASSLSTDTQYF,TGCGCCAGCAGCCTTAGCACAGATACGCAGTATTTT
18,NA,TRBJ1-5,TRBV19,NA,CASSRRRRDRAGVQPQHF,TGTGCCAGTAGTAGACGGCGGCGCGACCGGGCAGGGGTTCAGCCCCAGCATTTT
16,NA,TRBJ1-6,TRBV15,TRBD1,CATSRSRTGADSPLHF,TGTGCCACCAGCCGATCCCGGACAGGGGCAGATTCACCCCTCCACTTT